Included here is one T cell receptor beta chain sequence, with context. Its antigen remains unknown. This specimen comes from a study of CXCR3-negative and CXCR3-positive naive CD8 T cells. Study-level points and caveats: Relative to memory CD8+ cells, whose diversity was much lower, both naive subsets had comparably high diversity. Across naive subsets, surface CD5 expression was comparable, and TCR strength was inferred from properties of the TRB CDR3. Memory cells showed distinct TRBV-TRBJ patterns, while the two naive subsets matched. The level of CXCR3 expression partially decreased after cryopreservation; the majority of assays used fresh PBMCs. CXCR3-negative naive cells had less hydrophobic TRB CDR3s than did CXCR3-positive naive cells.

5' RACE that incorporated UMI labels was used to prepare the TRB cDNA libraries. TCRdb re-analyzed the 5' RACE reads; it lists each CDR3 protein once, without DNA. The sample totals 50,000 to 60,000 distinct CDR3 sequences. This CDR3 is built from 13 residues. CDR1 SQVTM and CDR2 ANQGSEA come from the germline V gene. The J gene is TRBJ2-7, the V gene TRBV29-1. This sequence was found in a human donor in good health. Some clones in this sample may be carry-over from other donors' samples. Sequenced material: naive CXCR3+ CD8+ T cells from blood. The sample's subset: CD45RO-CCR7+CD27+CD95- naive CD8+ T cells expressing CXCR3 (TNR3+). The CDR3 sequence: CSVESGPYAEQYF.